This T cell receptor (beta chain) was obtained from a study of blood T cell repertoires in COVID-19. Study in general: Samples representing acute and convalescent COVID-19 were sourced from the United States, Italy and Spain. T cells, B-cell-depleted T cells, or PBMCs supplied cDNA or gDNA.

The authors' processing: Amplification with reference gene primers provided the estimates of nucleated cell counts. This table comes from immunoSEQ multiplex PCR, and its TCRdb copy is limited to in-frame clones, with some not included. The V and J calls and clone size come from that table; D and trimming were worked out from the DNA. The table has 200,000 to 250,000 clones, 82% seen once. Sequenced material: peripheral blood. This TCR was recovered from an elderly woman with COVID-19, enrolled during active disease.

This CDR3 reads CASSGGKTAPYNEQFF. DNA for the CDR3: TGTGCCAGCAGTGGGGGTAAGACAGCGCCGTACAATGAGCAGTTCTTC. The chain links TRBV2 to TRBJ2-1; D possibly corresponds to TRBD1 (5 bases). Between the trimmed V and J ends, which lost 4 bases and 4 bases, there was a span of 17 bases. The CDR3 loop spans 16 amino acids. The V gene's germline CDR1 is SNHLY and CDR2 FYNNEI.